Presented here are 31 T cell receptor beta chains from one specimen sequenced in a study of shared clonotypes between healthy human individuals. It was CD45RO-negative cells, positively selected for CCR7, that made up naive CD8 cells, with terminally differentiated effector memory CD45RA+ cells excluded. Assay: immunoSEQ multiplex PCR; the TCRdb copy retains only in-frame clones and omits some. The sample shows about 580,000 clones, 95% to 98% of them seen only once. The sequencing input was naive CD8+ T cells sorted from blood. Every receptor here comes from a young man in good health.

The rearrangement uses TRBV27 and TRBJ2-2; D uncertain. CDR1 and CDR2 from the germline V gene are MNHEY and SMNVEV (reference sequence). V lost 2 bases, J lost 2 bases, and 9 bases lay in between. CDR3 length: 15 residues. CDR3 sequence: CASSLIGVNTGELFF. CDR3 nucleotides: TGTGCCAGCAGTTTAATTGGGGTTAACACCGGGGAGCTGTTTTTT.

This clone was picked up one time. The rearrangement uses TRBV7-2 and TRBJ2-3, with 9 bases lining up with TRBD1. The CDR3 covers 18 residues. Germline V gene data show CDR1 as SGHTA and CDR2 as FQGNSA. J lost 3 bases, V lost 5 bases, and 15 bases had no gene match. CDR3 sequence reads: CASSLNRGLRERTDTQYF. CDR3 DNA sequence: TGTGCCAGCAGCCTAAACAGGGGGCTTAGGGAGCGGACAGATACGCAGTATTTT.

The genes are TRBV4-1 and TRBJ1-1; D gene unclear. Trimming removed 3 bases from V and 1 base from J, with 18 bases in between. Germline CDR1 MGHRA, CDR2 YSYEKL. The CDR3 spans 17 residues. Here the CDR3 DNA reads TGCGCCAGCAGCCACTCGGGCCTCGGTCTAGCGAACACTGAAGCTTTCTTT. As protein: CASSHSGLGLANTEAFF.

The chain couples TRBV5-1 to TRBJ2-5; no definite D call. Germline assignment: CDR1 SGHRS and CDR2 YFSETQ. The CDR3 runs to 13 residues. V gave up 5 bases and J gave up 1 base, with 9 bases separating them. CDR3 in DNA: TGCGCCAGCAGAGCCACCTTCCAAGAGACCCAGTACTTC. Protein product: CASRATFQETQYF.

The V gene is TRBV21-1, the J gene TRBJ2-6; the D call TRBD1 from the table was never checked on the DNA. TRBV21-1 is a listed pseudogene. This CDR3 has 20 amino acids. The CDR3 DNA reads TGTGCCAGCAGCAAAGAATGGTGCGGACAGTTGAGCTCTGGGGCCAACGTCCTGACTTTC. This encodes CASSKEWCGQLSSGANVLTF.

V gene TRBV6-4 combines with J gene TRBJ2-1; maybe TRBD1 (6 bases). CDR3 length: 13 residues. The germline V and J ends were trimmed by 6 bases and 7 bases, with 13 bases remaining between them. Germline values: CDR1 MRHNA, CDR2 SNTAGT. The CDR3 spells CASSLGQYNEQFF. The DNA for the CDR3 is TGTGCCAGCAGCCTCGGACAGTATAATGAGCAGTTCTTC.

The chain is built from TRBV5-4 and TRBJ2-5, with TRBD1 as a possible D gene (5 bases). Germline loops: CDR1 SGHNT, CDR2 YYREEE (reference sequence). V lost 4 bases to trimming and J lost 1 base, with 17 bases between them. The CDR3 has 16 amino acids. Written as DNA, the CDR3 is TGTGCCAGCAGCCGACTCTGGGTGCAGGGCCAAGAGACCCAGTACTTC. Encoded protein: CASSRLWVQGQETQYF.

This clone was recorded once. The rearrangement uses TRBV7-9 and TRBJ2-7; possible D gene TRBD2, 6 bases. Germline CDR1 is SEHNR and CDR2 is FQNEAQ (reference sequence). V was pared by 5 bases and J by 8 bases, with 16 bases between. The CDR3 runs to 13 residues. DNA of the CDR3: TGTGCCAGCAGCGACCGACCGGGAGTGAAGCAGTACTTC. It encodes CASSDRPGVKQYF.

This clone showed up just once. V gene TRBV27 combines with J gene TRBJ2-7, with D possibly matching TRBD1 (6 bases). This CDR3 is built from 16 residues. The germline gives CDR1 MNHEY, CDR2 SMNVEV (reference sequence). Between the trimmed V and J ends, which lost 5 bases and 1 base, there was a span of 18 bases. The CDR3 nucleotides read TGTGCCAGCAGTAACAGACAGGTGCTGCCTTCCTACGAGCAGTACTTC. Translated, it gives CASSNRQVLPSYEQYF.

The chain employs TRBV7-9 and TRBJ2-3, with 7 nucleotides matching TRBD2. The V segment lost 3 bases and the J segment 4 bases; nucleotides outside the gene matches: 13. Germline V gene data show CDR1 as SEHNR and CDR2 as FQNEAQ (reference sequence). The CDR3 length is 17 residues. The DNA for the CDR3 is TGTGCCAGCAGCTTTTCCCCCCGGGAGGACCCCTCAGATACGCAGTATTTT. Amino acid sequence: CASSFSPREDPSDTQYF.

This clone showed up just once. The J gene is TRBJ2-1, the V gene TRBV11-3; D unclear. The CDR3 loop spans 15 amino acids. Deletions cut 4 bases from V and 0 bases from J, with 10 bases between. Per the germline V gene, CDR1 is SGHNT and CDR2 is YENEEA. CDR3 nucleotide sequence: TGTGCCAGCAGCTACACGGGCGGCTCCTACAATGAGCAGTTCTTC. It yields the protein CASSYTGGSYNEQFF.

The CDR3 sequence: CASNWGVGLGSTDTQYF. The DNA for the CDR3 is TGTGCCAGCAACTGGGGGGTCGGTTTGGGCAGCACAGATACGCAGTATTTT. The gene calls are TRBV7-6 and TRBJ2-3; maybe TRBD2 (6 bases). V dropped 7 bases and J dropped 0 bases, with 20 bases sitting between them. The CDR3 runs 17 residues. CDR1 SGHVS and CDR2 FNYEAQ come from the germline V gene.

The CDR3 coding sequence is TGTGCCAGCAGCGATACAGGGGGTGCTAATGAAAAACTGTTTTTT. The encoded protein is CASSDTGGANEKLFF. V and J are TRBV7-9 and TRBJ1-4; 8 positions match TRBD1. Germline lookup yields CDR1 SEHNR and CDR2 FQNEAQ (reference sequence). Trimming cost V 5 bases and J 3 bases; bases outside gene matches: 5. This CDR3 region has 15 residues.

This chain uses TRBV9 with TRBJ2-5, with D possibly being TRBD1 (5 bases). The germline CDR1 and CDR2 sequences are SGDLS and YYNGEE. Trimming shortened V by 3 bases and J by 5 bases, and 17 bases separated the two germline ends. This CDR3 is built from 15 residues. The CDR3 sequence: CASSEGLGAGETQYF. The CDR3 bases are TGTGCCAGCAGCGAGGGGCTAGGGGCCGGGGAGACCCAGTACTTC.

The V and J genes are TRBV7-9 and TRBJ1-4; the D is unclear. Germline V gene lookup returns CDR1 SEHNR and CDR2 FQNEAQ (reference sequence). The V and J ends lost 2 bases and 7 bases respectively, with 8 bases between them. The CDR3 is made up of 13 amino acids. The CDR3 nucleotides read TGTGCCAGCAGCTTATTGGGAGTTGAAAAACTGTTTTTT. Translated: CASSLLGVEKLFF.

The chain combines TRBV27 with TRBJ2-7, with D perhaps TRBD1 (6 bases). V was pared by 5 bases and J by 4 bases, with 18 bases between. The CDR3 length is 15 residues. CDR1 MNHEY and CDR2 SMNVEV come from the germline V gene (reference sequence). The CDR3 bases are TGTGCCAGCAGTCAAGGACAGATCGTAGGTTACGAGCAGTACTTC. The encoded protein is CASSQGQIVGYEQYF.

The V and J genes are TRBV27 and TRBJ1-5, with TRBD1 as a possible D gene (5 bases). Trimming shortened V by 1 base and J by 7 bases, and 8 bases separated the two germline ends. Germline V lookup: CDR1 MNHEY, CDR2 SMNVEV (reference sequence). This CDR3 is built from 13 residues. CDR3 sequence (DNA): TGTGCCAGCAGTTTATTCTGGGGGCAGCCCCAGCATTTT. Its protein product is CASSLFWGQPQHF.

The chain is built from TRBV7-8 and TRBJ2-5; 12 nucleotides agree with TRBD2. Trimming took 5 bases from V and 5 from J; bases not matched to a gene: 6. There are 15 residues in the CDR3. The germline CDR1 and CDR2 sequences are SGHVS and FQNEAQ. The CDR3 nucleotides read TGTGCCAGCAGCCCGGGACTAGCGGGTTCGGAGACCCAGTACTTC. This codes for CASSPGLAGSETQYF.

This sequence joins TRBV27 and TRBJ2-7, with unresolved D. CDR3 length: 13 residues. Germline CDR1 MNHEY, CDR2 SMNVEV (reference sequence). The V end was cut by 3 bases, the J end by 0 bases, with 6 bases between. CDR3 amino acids: CASSFSFSYEQYF. The CDR3 DNA follows: TGTGCCAGCAGTTTCTCTTTCTCCTACGAGCAGTACTTC.

The chain carries TRBV7-8 and TRBJ1-5; no clear D. This CDR3 is built from 14 residues. The V end was cut by 6 bases, the J end by 5 bases, with 14 bases between. Per germline, CDR1 SGHVS and CDR2 FQNEAQ. The chain's CDR3 is CASSPYGLHQPQHF. The CDR3 coding sequence is TGTGCCAGCAGTCCATACGGTTTACATCAGCCCCAGCATTTT.

The rearrangement links TRBV7-9 to TRBJ2-3; a possible D gene is TRBD1 (6 bases). Trimming took off 5 bases at V and 2 bases at J, with 14 bases between the two ends. The CDR3 runs 15 residues. CDR1 is SEHNR, CDR2 FQNEAQ, per germline (reference sequence). The CDR3 nucleotides read TGTGCCAGCAGCCCAGGGGTATGGGACACAGATACGCAGTATTTT. Amino acids: CASSPGVWDTDTQYF.

CDR3 DNA sequence: TGTGCCAGCAGTGAAGGTAGGCAGTCCTACGAGCAGTACTTC. It encodes CASSEGRQSYEQYF. The chain uses TRBV2 and TRBJ2-7, with D unclear. This CDR3 contains 14 residues. Germline CDR1 reads SNHLY; CDR2 reads FYNNEI. V was cut by 1 base and J by 1 base, with 8 bases left in between.

This chain joins TRBV5-6 and TRBJ1-2; the D is unclear. V was trimmed by 0 bases and J by 8 bases, leaving 11 bases between them. The germline CDR1 and CDR2 sequences are SGHDT and YYEEEE. This CDR3 comprises 13 residues. The CDR3 DNA follows: TGTGCCAGCAGCTTGGGGGCAGTGCAGGGCTACACCTTC. This sequence encodes CASSLGAVQGYTF.

This chain uses TRBV6-6 with TRBJ1-1; D is unclear. Deletions cut 2 bases from V and 6 bases from J, with 4 bases between. The CDR3 is 11 residues long. Germline-derived CDR1 and CDR2 are MNHNY and SVGAGI (reference sequence). In DNA, the CDR3 is TGTGCCAGCAGTTACGAGGCTGAAGCTTTCTTT. As protein: CASSYEAEAFF.

This clone came up once. The CDR3 nucleotides are TGTGCCAGCAGCTTTCGCGGGAGGGACATACCTGATACGCAGTATTTT. This translates into CASSFRGRDIPDTQYF. J is TRBJ2-3 and V is TRBV11-2; TRBD2 matches at 9 bases. This CDR3 has 16 amino acids. With V trimmed by 3 bases and J by 6 bases, 10 bases remained unmatched. CDR1 is SGHAT and CDR2 is FQNNGV in the germline V gene.

The gene calls are TRBV11-2 and TRBJ2-1; tentative D call: TRBD1 (5 bases). This CDR3 contains 14 residues. Germline V gene lookup returns CDR1 SGHAT and CDR2 FQNNGV. V dropped 5 bases and J dropped 4 bases, with 12 bases sitting between them. CDR3 in amino acids: CASSHLGVYNEQFF. Here the CDR3 DNA reads TGTGCCAGCAGCCACCTAGGGGTGTACAATGAGCAGTTCTTC. The full variable domain, completed using reference TRBV11-2 and TRBJ2-1, is EAGVAQSPRYKIIEKRQSVAFWCNPISGHATLYWYQQILGQGPKLLIQFQNNGVVDDSQLPKDRFSAERLKGVDSTLKIQPAKLEDSAVYLCASSHLGVYNEQFFGPGTRLTVL.

The chain carries TRBV19 and TRBJ2-2; 10 bases line up with TRBD2. CDR3 length: 16 residues. Germline loops: CDR1 LNHDA, CDR2 SQIVND (reference sequence). The junction had 11 bases not matched to a gene; V was cut back by 9 bases and J by 4 bases. The DNA for the CDR3 is TGTGCCAGCACCCCCCTAGCGGGAGTTCGCACCGGGGAGCTGTTTTTT. It codes for CASTPLAGVRTGELFF.

The chain recombines TRBV11-2 with TRBJ2-7; the match to TRBD1 covers 9 bases. In germline, CDR1 is SGHAT, CDR2 FQNNGV. V lost 1 base and J lost 7; bases outside the gene matches: 5. The CDR3 covers 14 residues. CDR3 loop: CASSLGTGAWEQYF. The DNA of the CDR3 is TGTGCCAGCAGCTTAGGGACAGGGGCCTGGGAGCAGTACTTC.

This chain connects TRBV11-1 to TRBJ2-1; TRBD2 matches at 7 bases. Germline lookup yields CDR1 SGHAT and CDR2 FQDESV (reference sequence). This CDR3 is 15 amino acids long. Trimming took 5 bases from V and 1 from J; bases not matched to a gene: 5. CDR3 DNA sequence: TGTGCCAGCAGCCGGGACTATGGGTCCTACAATGAGCAGTTCTTC. It encodes CASSRDYGSYNEQFF.

This chain connects TRBV2 to TRBJ2-5; D gene ambiguous. The V end was cut by 3 bases, the J end by 5 bases, with 10 bases between. This CDR3 contains 13 residues. The germline gives CDR1 SNHLY, CDR2 FYNNEI. CDR3 region: CASSEGRKETQYF. In DNA form, the CDR3 reads TGTGCCAGCAGTGAGGGCAGAAAGGAGACCCAGTACTTC.

This chain uses TRBV1 with TRBJ1-5; TRBD1, the D gene given by the table, was not confirmed from the DNA. TRBV1 is a recognized pseudogene. The CDR3 spans 16 residues. This CDR3 is CTSSDHSGTGNQPQHF. The CDR3 region has the DNA TGCACCAGCAGCGACCACTCCGGGACAGGGAATCAGCCCCAGCATTTT.